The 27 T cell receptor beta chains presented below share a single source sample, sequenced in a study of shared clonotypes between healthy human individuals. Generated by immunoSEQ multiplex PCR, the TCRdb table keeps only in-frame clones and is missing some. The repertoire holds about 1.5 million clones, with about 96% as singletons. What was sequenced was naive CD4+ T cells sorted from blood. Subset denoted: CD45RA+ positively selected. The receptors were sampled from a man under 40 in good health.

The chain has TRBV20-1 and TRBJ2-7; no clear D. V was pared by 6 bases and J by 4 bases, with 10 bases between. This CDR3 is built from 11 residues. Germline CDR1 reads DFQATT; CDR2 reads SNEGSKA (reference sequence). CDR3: CSAHDRYEQYF. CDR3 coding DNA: TGCAGTGCACATGACCGGTACGAGCAGTACTTC.

CDR3 sequence: CASSLAQGFTDTQYF. The CDR3 nucleotides read TGTGCCAGCAGCTTGGCACAGGGGTTTACAGATACGCAGTATTTT. This rearrangement joins TRBV5-4 to TRBJ2-3; 7 nucleotides match TRBD1. Germline V gives CDR1 SGHNT, CDR2 YYREEE (reference sequence). The junction had 4 bases not matched to a gene; V was cut back by 0 bases and J by 3 bases. The CDR3 is 15 residues long. The full variable domain, its missing parts supplied by reference TRBV5-4 and TRBJ2-3, is ETGVTQSPTHLIKTRGQQVTLRCSSQSGHNTVSWYQQALGQGPQFIFQYYREEENGRGNFPPRFSGLQFPNYSSELNVNALELDDSALYLCASSLAQGFTDTQYFGPGTRLTVL.

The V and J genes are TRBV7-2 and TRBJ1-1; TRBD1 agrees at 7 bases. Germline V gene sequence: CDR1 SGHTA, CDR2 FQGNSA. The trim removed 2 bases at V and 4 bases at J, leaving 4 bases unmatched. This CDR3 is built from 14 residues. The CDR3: CASSLNPGGTEAFF. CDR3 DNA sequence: TGTGCCAGCAGCTTAAACCCAGGGGGCACTGAAGCTTTCTTT. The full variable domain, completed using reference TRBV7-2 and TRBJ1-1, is GAGVSQSPSNKVTEKGKDVELRCDPISGHTALYWYRQSLGQGLEFLIYFQGNSAPDKSGLPSDRFSAERTGGSVSTLTIQRTQQEDSAVYLCASSLNPGGTEAFFGQGTRLTVV.

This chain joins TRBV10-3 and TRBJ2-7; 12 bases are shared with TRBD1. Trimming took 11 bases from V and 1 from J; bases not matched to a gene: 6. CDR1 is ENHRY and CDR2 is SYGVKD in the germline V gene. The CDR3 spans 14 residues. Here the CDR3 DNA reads TGTGCCTCGCGGGACAGGGGGCCTTCCTACGAGCAGTACTTC. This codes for CASRDRGPSYEQYF.

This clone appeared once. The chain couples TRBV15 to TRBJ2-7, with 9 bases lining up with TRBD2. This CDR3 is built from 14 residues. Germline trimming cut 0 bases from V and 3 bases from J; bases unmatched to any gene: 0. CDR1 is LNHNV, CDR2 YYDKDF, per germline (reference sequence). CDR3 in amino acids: CATSRDSGSYEQYF. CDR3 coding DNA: TGTGCCACCAGCAGAGATAGCGGGAGCTACGAGCAGTACTTC.

The CDR3 coding sequence is TGTGCCAGCAGCTCCACACGCACCGGGGAGCTGTTTTTT. This translates into CASSSTRTGELFF. The chain links TRBV11-3 to TRBJ2-2; unclear D gene. Germline CDR1 SGHNT, CDR2 YENEEA. CDR3 size: 13 residues. Trimming stripped 4 bases from V and 4 bases from J, with 7 bases between.

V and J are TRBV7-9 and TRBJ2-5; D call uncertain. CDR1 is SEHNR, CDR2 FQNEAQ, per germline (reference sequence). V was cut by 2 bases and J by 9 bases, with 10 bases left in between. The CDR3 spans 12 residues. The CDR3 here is CASSLNNHPQYF. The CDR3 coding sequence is TGTGCCAGCAGCTTAAATAACCACCCCCAGTACTTC.

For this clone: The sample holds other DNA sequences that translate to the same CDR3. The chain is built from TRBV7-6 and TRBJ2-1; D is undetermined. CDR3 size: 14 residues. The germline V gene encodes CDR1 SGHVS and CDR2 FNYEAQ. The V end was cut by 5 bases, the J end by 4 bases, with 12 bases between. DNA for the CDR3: TGTGCCAGCAGCCCATCCCGCGTATACAATGAGCAGTTCTTC. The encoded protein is CASSPSRVYNEQFF.

Written as DNA, the CDR3 is TGTGCCACGCGAGAGGTGGGACAGGGGTATGAAAAACTGTTTTTT. This sequence encodes CATREVGQGYEKLFF. The V call is TRBV27, the J call TRBJ1-4; 10 bases line up with TRBD1. The CDR3 sequence is 15 residues long. The V segment lost 10 bases and the J segment 6 bases; nucleotides outside the gene matches: 11. Germline V gene lookup returns CDR1 MNHEY and CDR2 SMNVEV (reference sequence). The full variable domain, in which reference TRBV27 and TRBJ1-4 provide the parts outside the CDR3, is EAQVTQNPRYLITVTGKKLTVTCSQNMNHEYMSWYRQDPGLGLRQIYYSMNVEVTDKGDVPEGYKVSRKEKRNFPLILESPSPNQTSLYFCATREVGQGYEKLFFGSGTQLSVL.

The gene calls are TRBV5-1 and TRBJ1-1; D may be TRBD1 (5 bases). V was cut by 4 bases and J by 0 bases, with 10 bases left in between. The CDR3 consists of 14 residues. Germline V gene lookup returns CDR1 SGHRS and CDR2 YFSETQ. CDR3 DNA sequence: TGCGCCAGCAGCCAATCCAGGGTGAACACTGAAGCTTTCTTT. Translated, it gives CASSQSRVNTEAFF.

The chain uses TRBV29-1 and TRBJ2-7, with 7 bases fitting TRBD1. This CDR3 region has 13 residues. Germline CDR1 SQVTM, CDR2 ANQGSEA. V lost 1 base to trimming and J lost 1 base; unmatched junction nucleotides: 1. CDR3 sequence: CSVEGDRSYEQYF. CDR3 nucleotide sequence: TGCAGCGTTGAAGGGGACAGATCCTACGAGCAGTACTTC.

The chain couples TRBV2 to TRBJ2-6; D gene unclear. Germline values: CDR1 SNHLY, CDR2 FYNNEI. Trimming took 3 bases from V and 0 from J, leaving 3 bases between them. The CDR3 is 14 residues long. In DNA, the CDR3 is TGTGCCAGCAGTGACTTCTCTGGGGCCAACGTCCTGACTTTC. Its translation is CASSDFSGANVLTF.

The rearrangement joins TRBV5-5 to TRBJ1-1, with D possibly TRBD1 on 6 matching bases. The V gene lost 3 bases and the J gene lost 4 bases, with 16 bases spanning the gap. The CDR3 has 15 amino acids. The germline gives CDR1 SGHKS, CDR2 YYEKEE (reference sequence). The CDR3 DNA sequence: TGTGCCAGCAGCTGGTCAGGGGTGAGGACCACTGAAGCTTTCTTT. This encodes CASSWSGVRTTEAFF.

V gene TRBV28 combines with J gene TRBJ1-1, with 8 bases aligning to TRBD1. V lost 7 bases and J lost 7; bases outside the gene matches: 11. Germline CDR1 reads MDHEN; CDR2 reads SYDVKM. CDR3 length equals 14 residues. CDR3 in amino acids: CASTPVQGASEAFF. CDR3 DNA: TGTGCCAGCACTCCGGTCCAGGGGGCGAGTGAAGCTTTCTTT.

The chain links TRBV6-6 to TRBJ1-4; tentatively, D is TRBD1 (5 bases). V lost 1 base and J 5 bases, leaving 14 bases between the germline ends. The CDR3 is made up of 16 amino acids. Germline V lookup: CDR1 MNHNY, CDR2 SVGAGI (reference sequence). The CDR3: CASSYFSQGGNEKLFF. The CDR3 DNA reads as TGTGCCAGCAGTTACTTTAGCCAGGGCGGGAATGAAAAACTGTTTTTT.

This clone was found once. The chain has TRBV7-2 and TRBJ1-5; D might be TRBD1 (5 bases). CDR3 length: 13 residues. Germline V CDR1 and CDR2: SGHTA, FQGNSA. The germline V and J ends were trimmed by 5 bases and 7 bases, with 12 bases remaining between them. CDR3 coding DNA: TGTGCCAGCAGCCCCCAGAGGGACCAGCCCCAGCATTTT. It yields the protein CASSPQRDQPQHF.

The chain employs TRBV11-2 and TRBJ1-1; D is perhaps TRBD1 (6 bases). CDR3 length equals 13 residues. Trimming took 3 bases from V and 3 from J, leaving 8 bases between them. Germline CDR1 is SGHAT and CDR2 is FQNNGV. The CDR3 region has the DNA TGTGCCAGCAGCTTGAAGGGGGACACTGAAGCTTTCTTT. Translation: CASSLKGDTEAFF.

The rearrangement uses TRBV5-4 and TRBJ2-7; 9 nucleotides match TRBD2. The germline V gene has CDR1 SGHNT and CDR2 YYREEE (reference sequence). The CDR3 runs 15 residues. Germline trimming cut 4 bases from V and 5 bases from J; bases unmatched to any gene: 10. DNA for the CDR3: TGTGCCAGCAGCCCGTTTGCGGGAGGGCTAAACGAGCAGTACTTC. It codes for CASSPFAGGLNEQYF.

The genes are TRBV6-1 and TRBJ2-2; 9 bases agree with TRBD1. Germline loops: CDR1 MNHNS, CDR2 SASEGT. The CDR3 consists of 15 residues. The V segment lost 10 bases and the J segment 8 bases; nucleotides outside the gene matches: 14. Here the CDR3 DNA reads TGTGCCACCCCCCGGGACAGGGATCTTTTTGGGGAGCTGTTTTTT. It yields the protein CATPRDRDLFGELFF.

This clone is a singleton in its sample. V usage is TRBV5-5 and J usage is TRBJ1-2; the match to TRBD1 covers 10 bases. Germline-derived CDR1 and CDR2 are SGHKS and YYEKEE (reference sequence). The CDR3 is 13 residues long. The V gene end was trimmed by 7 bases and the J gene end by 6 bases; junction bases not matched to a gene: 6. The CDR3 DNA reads TGTGCCAGCGCTACCGGGACAGGGGATGGCTACACCTTC. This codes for CASATGTGDGYTF.

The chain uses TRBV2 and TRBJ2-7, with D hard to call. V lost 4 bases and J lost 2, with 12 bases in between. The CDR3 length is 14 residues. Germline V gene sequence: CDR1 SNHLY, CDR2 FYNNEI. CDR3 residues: CASSASLGTYEQYF. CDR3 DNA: TGTGCCAGCAGTGCTTCTTTGGGCACCTACGAGCAGTACTTC.

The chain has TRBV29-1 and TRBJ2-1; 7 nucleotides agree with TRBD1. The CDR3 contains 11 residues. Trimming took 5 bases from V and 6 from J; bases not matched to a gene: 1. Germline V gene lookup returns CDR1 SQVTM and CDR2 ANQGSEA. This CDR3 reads CSVRTGNEQFF. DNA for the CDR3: TGCAGCGTTAGGACAGGCAATGAGCAGTTCTTC.

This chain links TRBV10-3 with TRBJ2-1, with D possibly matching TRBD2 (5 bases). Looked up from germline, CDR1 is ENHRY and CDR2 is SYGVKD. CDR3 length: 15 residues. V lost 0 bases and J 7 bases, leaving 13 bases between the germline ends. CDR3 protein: CAISESSFRGNEQFF. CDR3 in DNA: TGTGCCATCAGTGAGTCTTCTTTTCGAGGGAATGAGCAGTTCTTC.

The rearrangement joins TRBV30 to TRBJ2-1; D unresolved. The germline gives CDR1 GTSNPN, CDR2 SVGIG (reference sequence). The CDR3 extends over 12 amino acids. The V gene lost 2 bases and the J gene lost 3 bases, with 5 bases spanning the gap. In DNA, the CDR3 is TGTGCCTGGAGTATGGTCTACAATGAGCAGTTCTTC. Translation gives CAWSMVYNEQFF. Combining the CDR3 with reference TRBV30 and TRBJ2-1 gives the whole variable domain SQTIHQWPATLVQPVGSPLSLECTVEGTSNPNLYWYRQAAGRGLQLLFYSVGIGQISSEVPQNLSASRPQDRQFILSSKKLLLSDSGFYLCAWSMVYNEQFFGPGTRLTVL.

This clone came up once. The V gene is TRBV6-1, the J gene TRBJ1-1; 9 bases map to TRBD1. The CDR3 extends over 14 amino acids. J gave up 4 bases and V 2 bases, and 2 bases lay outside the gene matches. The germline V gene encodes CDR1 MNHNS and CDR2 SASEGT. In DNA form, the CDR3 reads TGTGCCAGCAGTGAACTGACAGGGGGCACTGAAGCTTTCTTT. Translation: CASSELTGGTEAFF.

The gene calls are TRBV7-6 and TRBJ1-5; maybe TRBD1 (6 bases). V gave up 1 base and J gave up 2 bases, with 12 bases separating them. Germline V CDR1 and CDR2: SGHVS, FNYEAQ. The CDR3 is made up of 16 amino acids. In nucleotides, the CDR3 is TGTGCCAGCAGCTTAGGATCAGGGGATGGCAATCAGCCCCAGCATTTT. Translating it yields CASSLGSGDGNQPQHF. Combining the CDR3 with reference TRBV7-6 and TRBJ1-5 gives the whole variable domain GAGVSQSPRYKVTKRGQDVALRCDPISGHVSLYWYRQALGQGPEFLTYFNYEAQQDKSGLPNDRFSAERPEGSISTLTIQRTEQRDSAMYRCASSLGSGDGNQPQHFGDGTRLSIL.

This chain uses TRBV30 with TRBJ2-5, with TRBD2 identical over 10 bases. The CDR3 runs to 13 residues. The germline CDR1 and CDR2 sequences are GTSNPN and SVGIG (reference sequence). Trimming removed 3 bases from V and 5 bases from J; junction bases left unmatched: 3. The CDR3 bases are TGTGCCTGGAGCGGAGCGGGAGGGGAGACCCAGTACTTC. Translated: CAWSGAGGETQYF.